The 32 T cell receptor beta chains in this list originate from one sample, sequenced in a study of cytotoxic CD8 clonotypes in ibrutinib-treated CLL. Generated by immunoSEQ multiplex PCR, the TCRdb table keeps only in-frame clones and is missing some. The sample holds fewer than 25,000 clones, roughly 75% seen once. Sequences were derived from PBMCs, sampled before ibrutinib treatment. These receptors all come from a human donor with chronic lymphocytic leukemia.

In this sample, this clone turned up a few times. The rearrangement joins TRBV14 to TRBJ1-1; D is ambiguous. Deletions cut 1 base from V and 3 bases from J, with 15 bases between. The CDR3 has 16 amino acids. In germline, CDR1 is SGHDN, CDR2 FVKESK. The CDR3 region has the DNA TGTGCCAGCAGCCAAGTACCCTATGGTGATCACACTGAAGCTTTCTTT. Protein sequence: CASSQVPYGDHTEAFF.

The chain carries TRBV28 and TRBJ2-2; 11 positions match TRBD2. The CDR3 consists of 16 residues. J lost 6 bases, V lost 5 bases, and 8 bases had no gene match. Germline CDR1 reads MDHEN; CDR2 reads SYDVKM. The CDR3 loop reads CASSTSGTSGPGELFF. CDR3 sequence (DNA): TGTGCCAGCAGTACCTCCGGGACTAGCGGTCCCGGGGAGCTGTTTTTT.

This chain connects TRBV27 to TRBJ2-7; no definite D call. Germline loops: CDR1 MNHEY, CDR2 SMNVEV (reference sequence). Trimming stripped 8 bases from V and 0 bases from J, with 11 bases between. The CDR3 extends over 13 amino acids. This CDR3 reads CASVGFTSYEQYF. As DNA, the CDR3 is TGTGCCAGCGTCGGGTTCACCTCCTACGAGCAGTACTTC.

This clone occurred a few times. This chain connects TRBV19 to TRBJ1-2; D may be TRBD1 (5 bases). V gave up 3 bases and J gave up 6 bases, with 17 bases separating them. CDR1 is LNHDA, CDR2 SQIVND, per germline (reference sequence). The CDR3 consists of 15 residues. CDR3 amino acids: CASSILDKWGNGYTF. CDR3 DNA: TGTGCCAGTAGTATTCTGGACAAATGGGGTAATGGCTACACCTTC.

Written as DNA, the CDR3 is TGTGCCAGCAGCTTAGTCCCAGCGGCTATCTCCTACAATGAGCAGTTCTTC. It codes for CASSLVPAAISYNEQFF. The chain combines TRBV11-2 with TRBJ2-1; weak D call: TRBD2 (5 bases). Germline V gene lookup returns CDR1 SGHAT and CDR2 FQNNGV. V shed 1 base and J shed 0 bases, with 13 bases lying between them. The CDR3 is 17 residues long.

The chain carries TRBV29-1 and TRBJ2-1, with 9 nucleotides matching TRBD2. Unmatched junction bases numbered 9, after V lost 4 bases and J lost 8 bases. Looked up from germline, CDR1 is SQVTM and CDR2 is ANQGSEA. The CDR3 contains 14 residues. The CDR3 is CSVVRREGLYEQFF. In DNA, the CDR3 is TGCAGCGTTGTGCGGCGGGAGGGCCTCTATGAGCAGTTCTTC.

This clone was seen a single time. This rearrangement joins TRBV7-3 to TRBJ2-6; a possible D gene is TRBD2 (5 bases). CDR1 SGHTA and CDR2 FQGTGA come from the germline V gene. Trimming shortened V by 5 bases and J by 2 bases, and 16 bases separated the two germline ends. There are 17 residues in the CDR3. The CDR3 DNA sequence: TGTGCCAGCAGCCTACGGGGATTGGGGACTGGGGCCAACGTCCTGACTTTC. It specifies CASSLRGLGTGANVLTF.

This chain joins TRBV2 and TRBJ2-7; no clear D gene. The germline V gene encodes CDR1 SNHLY and CDR2 FYNNEI. The germline V and J ends were trimmed by 6 bases and 0 bases, with 12 bases remaining between them. The CDR3 runs 14 residues. CDR3 amino acids: CASSPRMSSYEQYF. In DNA, the CDR3 is TGTGCCAGCAGCCCCAGAATGAGCTCCTACGAGCAGTACTTC.

The V call is TRBV6-1, the J call TRBJ2-2, with unresolved D. Trimming took 1 base from V and 6 from J, leaving 6 bases between them. The germline gives CDR1 MNHNS, CDR2 SASEGT. The CDR3 is 13 residues long. The CDR3 is CASSEGRAGELFF. The CDR3 DNA sequence: TGTGCCAGCAGTGAAGGACGCGCCGGGGAGCTGTTTTTT.

This chain joins TRBV18 and TRBJ2-7, with D possibly being TRBD1 (6 bases). V was clipped by 0 bases and J by 1 base, with 13 bases between them. The CDR3 contains 16 residues. Looked up from germline, CDR1 is KGHSH and CDR2 is LQKENI. CDR3 nucleotide sequence: TGTGCCAGCTCACCACCGATGCAGGGGCTGTCCTACGAGCAGTACTTC. This translates into CASSPPMQGLSYEQYF. The full variable domain, its missing parts supplied by reference TRBV18 and TRBJ2-7, is NAGVMQNPRHLVRRRGQEARLRCSPMKGHSHVYWYRQLPEEGLKFMVYLQKENIIDESGMPKERFSAEFPKEGPSILRIQQVVRGDSAAYFCASSPPMQGLSYEQYFGPGTRLTVT.

The rearrangement uses TRBV28 and TRBJ2-6; no clear D. V gave up 8 bases and J gave up 1 base, with 18 bases separating them. The CDR3 runs 17 residues. CDR1 is MDHEN and CDR2 is SYDVKM in the germline V gene. In DNA form, the CDR3 reads TGTGCCAGCGGCCCTGGTGCACTCCCATCTGGGGCCAACGTCCTGACTTTC. Translation: CASGPGALPSGANVLTF. The full variable domain, in which reference TRBV28 and TRBJ2-6 provide the parts outside the CDR3, is DVKVTQSSRYLVKRTGEKVFLECVQDMDHENMFWYRQDPGLGLRLIYFSYDVKMKEKGDIPEGYSVSREKKERFSLILESASTNQTSMYLCASGPGALPSGANVLTFGAGSRLTVL.

The gene calls are TRBV18 and TRBJ1-2; D is possibly TRBD1 (6 bases). CDR1 is KGHSH and CDR2 is LQKENI in the germline V gene. V lost 6 bases and J lost 4, with 18 bases in between. The CDR3 loop spans 15 amino acids. The CDR3 nucleotides read TGTGCCAGCTCTCCGAAAGGACAGACCGCCTATGGCTACACCTTC. As protein: CASSPKGQTAYGYTF.

V gene TRBV2 combines with J gene TRBJ1-6; weak D call: TRBD1 (5 bases). The ends were cut back, 6 bases at V and 7 bases at J, with 16 bases in the middle. CDR3 length: 15 residues. Per the germline V gene, CDR1 is SNHLY and CDR2 is FYNNEI. As DNA, the CDR3 is TGTGCCAGCAGAGTTAGGGACGCCGCGAATTCACCCCTCCACTTT. It codes for CASRVRDAANSPLHF.

The V gene is TRBV6-5, the J gene TRBJ2-1, with D hard to call. Trimming shortened V by 4 bases and J by 8 bases, and 9 bases separated the two germline ends. Germline CDR1 MNHEY, CDR2 SVGAGI. The CDR3 has 12 amino acids. The CDR3 here is CASSFNGYEQFF. The CDR3 nucleotides read TGTGCCAGCAGTTTCAATGGGTATGAGCAGTTCTTC.

The V call is TRBV29-1, the J call TRBJ1-1; D is possibly TRBD1 (6 bases). Trimming removed 7 bases from V and 0 bases from J, with 12 bases in between. The CDR3 is made up of 13 amino acids. Germline V CDR1 and CDR2: SQVTM, ANQGSEA. In DNA, the CDR3 is TGCAGCGCGGGGGGCAGGTTGAACACTGAAGCTTTCTTT. Protein sequence: CSAGGRLNTEAFF.

The table lists this clone with a few counts. The chain has TRBV6-5 and TRBJ1-2; D is ambiguous. This CDR3 has 16 residues. The germline V and J ends were trimmed by 0 bases and 8 bases, with 19 bases remaining between them. Germline V gives CDR1 MNHEY, CDR2 SVGAGI. The CDR3 spells CASSYSLITSPSGYTF. In DNA form, the CDR3 reads TGTGCCAGCAGTTACTCTCTTATAACATCCCCAAGCGGCTACACCTTC.

V and J are TRBV4-3 and TRBJ2-3, with D possibly TRBD2 on 6 matching bases. The CDR3 consists of 12 residues. Germline V gene data show CDR1 as LGHNA and CDR2 as YSLEER. V lost 0 bases and J 11 bases, leaving 9 bases between the germline ends. The CDR3 region is CASSQEGGEQYF. CDR3 bases: TGCGCCAGCAGCCAAGAGGGGGGAGAGCAGTATTTT.

The chain has TRBV7-9 and TRBJ2-5; 7 bases agree with TRBD1. The V segment lost 7 bases and the J segment 3 bases; nucleotides outside the gene matches: 8. The CDR3 length is 14 residues. Germline lookup yields CDR1 SEHNR and CDR2 FQNEAQ (reference sequence). The CDR3 nucleotides read TGTGCCAGCAACGCCTATACAGGGGAAGAGACCCAGTACTTC. The encoded protein is CASNAYTGEETQYF.

DNA for the CDR3: TGTGCCAGCTCACCACTCCCAGGAAATTATGGCTACACCTTC. Translation gives CASSPLPGNYGYTF. The chain has TRBV18 and TRBJ1-2; D gene unclear. CDR3 length: 14 residues. V lost 1 base, J lost 5 bases, and 11 bases lay in between. Germline values: CDR1 KGHSH, CDR2 LQKENI.

The chain is built from TRBV14 and TRBJ2-2; D tentatively fits TRBD1 or TRBD2 (7 bases each). The germline V gene has CDR1 SGHDN and CDR2 FVKESK. Trimming removed 2 bases at V and 7 bases at J, with 20 bases between. The CDR3 sequence is 17 residues long. The CDR3 region is CASSQYTGEGKNGELFF. In DNA form, the CDR3 reads TGTGCCAGCAGCCAATACACAGGGGAGGGGAAGAACGGGGAGCTGTTTTTT.

The chain employs TRBV27 and TRBJ2-3, with D unclear. The V end was cut by 3 bases, the J end by 7 bases, with 5 bases between. This CDR3 has 11 amino acids. Germline-derived CDR1 and CDR2 are MNHEY and SMNVEV (reference sequence). The CDR3 sequence is CASSFLNTQYF. The CDR3 nucleotides read TGTGCCAGCAGTTTTTTAAATACGCAGTATTTT.

The rearrangement uses TRBV15 and TRBJ1-5; D may be TRBD1 (6 bases). V was pared by 0 bases and J by 10 bases, with 10 bases between. Germline lookup yields CDR1 LNHNV and CDR2 YYDKDF (reference sequence). This CDR3 has 13 amino acids. The CDR3 DNA reads TGTGCCACCAGCAGAGATCAAGGGGGACCCCAGCATTTT. Its protein is CATSRDQGGPQHF.

V gene TRBV7-9 combines with J gene TRBJ1-1; D not certain. Deletions cut 2 bases from V and 2 bases from J, with 6 bases between. This CDR3 contains 13 residues. CDR1 is SEHNR, CDR2 FQNEAQ, per germline (reference sequence). The CDR3 protein is CASSLQSNTEAFF. CDR3 in DNA: TGTGCCAGCAGCTTACAATCTAACACTGAAGCTTTCTTT.

The CDR3 reads CASSATGLAGGNTDTQYF. In DNA, the CDR3 is TGTGCCAGCAGCGCGACCGGACTAGCGGGGGGGAATACAGATACGCAGTATTTT. The chain combines TRBV9 with TRBJ2-3, with 15 bases that match TRBD2. The CDR3 is 18 residues long. V dropped 3 bases and J dropped 3; count of bases not matched to a gene: 8. Per the germline V gene, CDR1 is SGDLS and CDR2 is YYNGEE.

The V and J genes are TRBV19 and TRBJ2-2; D possibly matches TRBD1 or TRBD2 (5 bases each). The CDR3 spans 15 residues. Trimming stripped 4 bases from V and 3 bases from J, with 12 bases between. The germline V gene has CDR1 LNHDA and CDR2 SQIVND (reference sequence). CDR3 nucleotide sequence: TGTGCCAGTAGTACTCTTGGGGGACACACCGGGGAGCTGTTTTTT. It is translated as CASSTLGGHTGELFF.

This clone was observed once. This chain uses TRBV18 with TRBJ2-7, with 10 bases aligning to TRBD2. J was trimmed by 10 bases and V by 6 bases; bases with no gene match: 12. Germline V gives CDR1 KGHSH, CDR2 LQKENI. This CDR3 contains 14 residues. CDR3 bases: TGTGCCAGCTCCCCCGTCCTAGCGGGAGTGGGACAGTACTTC. It translates to CASSPVLAGVGQYF.

The chain employs TRBV6-5 and TRBJ2-1, with D perhaps being TRBD1 or TRBD2 (5 bases each). The V gene's germline CDR1 is MNHEY and CDR2 SVGAGI. The CDR3 sequence is 13 residues long. V was trimmed by 2 bases and J by 9 bases, leaving 11 bases between them. CDR3 residues: CASSYEVRGEQFF. CDR3 nucleotide sequence: TGTGCCAGCAGTTACGAGGTGAGGGGTGAGCAGTTCTTC.

The genes are TRBV28 and TRBJ2-2, with TRBD2 as a possible D gene (6 bases). V lost 7 bases and J 0 bases, leaving 15 bases between the germline ends. CDR3 length equals 16 residues. The germline V gene encodes CDR1 MDHEN and CDR2 SYDVKM. Here the CDR3 reads CASNPEGRPNTGELFF. In DNA, the CDR3 is TGTGCCAGCAATCCGGAGGGACGTCCGAACACCGGGGAGCTGTTTTTT. Full variable domain (rest looked up from reference TRBV28 and TRBJ2-2): DVKVTQSSRYLVKRTGEKVFLECVQDMDHENMFWYRQDPGLGLRLIYFSYDVKMKEKGDIPEGYSVSREKKERFSLILESASTNQTSMYLCASNPEGRPNTGELFFGEGSRLTVL.

This clone came up a few times. The CDR3 sequence: CASSLEGQGKNSPLHF. In DNA, the CDR3 is TGTGCCAGCAGCTTAGAGGGACAGGGTAAAAATTCACCCCTCCACTTT. This sequence joins TRBV7-9 and TRBJ1-6; 9 bases are shared with TRBD1. V lost 1 base to trimming and J lost 7 bases; unmatched junction nucleotides: 5. This CDR3 has 16 amino acids. Germline CDR1 and CDR2: SEHNR and FQNEAQ (reference sequence).

This clone was picked up a small number of times. The V and J genes are TRBV12-5 and TRBJ1-5, with unresolved D. From germline, CDR1 is LGHNT and CDR2 FRNRAP. Trimming took off 3 bases at V and 1 base at J, with 4 bases between the two ends. CDR3 length equals 13 residues. The CDR3 loop is CASGLGSNQPQHF. CDR3 nucleotide sequence: TGTGCTAGTGGTTTAGGGAGCAATCAGCCCCAGCATTTT.

This clone was picked up a small number of times. This chain connects TRBV7-2 to TRBJ2-3; no firm D call. The germline V gene has CDR1 SGHTA and CDR2 FQGNSA. V was pared by 4 bases and J by 3 bases, with 14 bases between. This CDR3 region has 15 residues. The CDR3 DNA reads as TGTGCCAGCAGCTCCGGTGGCTTGTGGACAGATACGCAGTATTTT. Its translation is CASSSGGLWTDTQYF.

The chain couples TRBV6-5 to TRBJ2-2, with D maybe TRBD2 (5 bases). This CDR3 has 14 amino acids. Germline lookup yields CDR1 MNHEY and CDR2 SVGAGI. The V gene lost 4 bases and the J gene lost 7 bases, with 13 bases spanning the gap. The CDR3 DNA follows: TGTGCCAGCAGTTCCTATACTAGTCTCGGGGAGCTGTTTTTT. Amino acid sequence: CASSSYTSLGELFF.